This passage covers 12 T cell receptor beta chains from one sample sequenced in a study of molecular identifiers for immune sequencing clone quantification. MiXCR was run by TCRdb on the PCR reads, yielding one entry per CDR3 protein. The sample gives about 65,000 distinct CDR3 sequences, around 20% of which show up once; approximately 1.5% is in the top ten. The specimen sequenced was naive CD8+ T cells from blood, with Jurkat cell RNA spiked in. Subset specified: FACS-sorted CD8+CD4-CCR7+CD45RA+ naive T cells. The source of these receptors is a human donor in good health. Some libraries in this study had Jurkat cell RNA spiked in.

This clonotype was recorded at least ten times. This chain joins TRBV12-3 or TRBV12-4 and TRBJ1-5; 10 bases are a match to TRBD1. V gave up 6 bases and J gave up 5 bases; unmatched junction bases: 10. The CDR3 is 16 amino acids. The CDR3: CASSNPGQGKYQPQHF. The CDR3 coding sequence is TGTGCCAGCAGCAACCCGGGACAGGGGAAGTATCAGCCCCAGCATTTT.

The rearrangement links TRBV29-1 to TRBJ2-7; no definite D call. In germline, CDR1 is SQVTM, CDR2 ANQGSEA. V lost 6 bases, J lost 7 bases, and 16 bases lay in between. The CDR3 runs 12 residues. CDR3 sequence: CSVHVNVGEQYF. The DNA for the CDR3 is TGCAGCGTCCATGTAAACGTGGGTGAGCAGTACTTC.

In this sample, this clonotype turned up many times. This rearrangement joins TRBV20-1 to TRBJ2-7; unclear D gene. Germline CDR1 reads DFQATT; CDR2 reads SNEGSKA (reference sequence). The CDR3 is 15 amino acids. V shed 1 base and J shed 4 bases, with 17 bases lying between them. CDR3 bases: TGCAGTGCTAGAGGGACGGAGCTGAAACCGTACGAGCAGTACTTC. Its translation is CSARGTELKPYEQYF.

V usage is TRBV19 and J usage is TRBJ2-1, with D perhaps TRBD2 (6 bases). Germline V gene data show CDR1 as LNHDA and CDR2 as SQIVND (reference sequence). The CDR3 contains 19 residues. Trimming took 5 bases from V and 1 from J, leaving 24 bases between them. CDR3 protein: CASSGGTLLAPLSYNEQFF. The CDR3 nucleotides are TGTGCCAGTAGTGGGGGGACGTTACTAGCCCCGTTATCCTACAATGAGCAGTTCTTC.

This clonotype was recorded many times. This chain uses TRBV7-6 with TRBJ2-7; 8 bases are a match to TRBD2. Germline V gene sequence: CDR1 SGHVS, CDR2 FNYEAQ. The CDR3 spans 13 residues. The ends lost 5 bases at V and 7 bases at J; junction bases unmatched: 7. This chain's CDR3 is CASSRLGGGEQYF. The CDR3 nucleotides are TGTGCCAGCAGCCGACTGGGCGGGGGGGAGCAGTACTTC.

This clonotype was seen at least ten times. The rearrangement links TRBV4-1 to TRBJ1-2; D not resolved. This CDR3 has 15 amino acids. Trimming stripped 1 base from V and 6 bases from J, with 15 bases between. CDR1 is MGHRA, CDR2 YSYEKL, per germline. Here the CDR3 reads CASSQVGSGFHGYTF. The CDR3 bases are TGCGCCAGCAGCCAAGTAGGTTCGGGTTTCCATGGCTACACCTTC.

This clonotype was seen repeatedly, ten times or more. The chain uses TRBV3-1 and TRBJ2-2; D remains unclear. The CDR3 totals 14 residues. Germline lookup yields CDR1 LGHDT and CDR2 YNNKEL (reference sequence). The germline V and J ends were trimmed by 0 bases and 5 bases, with 7 bases remaining between them. The CDR3 DNA reads TGTGCCAGCAGCCAAGATTTCGGGACCGGGGAGCTGTTTTTT. Protein: CASSQDFGTGELFF.

With respect to this clonotype: A much larger clone lies one base from this, so it may be a read error. For the CDR3, the DNA is TGTGCCAGCAGGGGGCCAGCGGAAGTAGCCAAAAACATTCAGTACTTC. Protein product: CASRGPAEVAKNIQYF. The J gene is TRBJ2-4, the V gene TRBV28, with D possibly called TRBD1 or TRBD2 (5 bases each). Looked up from germline, CDR1 is MDHEN and CDR2 is SYDVKM. This CDR3 comprises 16 residues. V was clipped by 6 bases and J by 0 bases, with 15 bases between them.

To note about this clonotype: A much larger clone lies one base from this, so it may be a read error. The chain uses TRBV20-1 and TRBJ2-7; 7 bases map to TRBD2. Germline values: CDR1 DFQATT, CDR2 SNEGSKA (reference sequence). The CDR3 is made up of 13 amino acids. The DNA of the CDR3 is TGCGGTGCCGTGGGAGGGTACGTCCGGGGGCAGTACTTC. Its translation: CGAVGGYVRGQYF.

In this sample, this clonotype turned up a few times. The V and J genes are TRBV7-9 and TRBJ2-7; D ambiguous. Trimming left V 5 bases short and J 3 bases short, with 5 bases between. This CDR3 region has 11 residues. The V gene's germline CDR1 is SEHNR and CDR2 FQNEAQ (reference sequence). The DNA of the CDR3 is TGTGCCAGCAGCGAGGACTACGAGCAGTACTTC. It translates to CASSEDYEQYF.

Of note for this clonotype: A clone one base away is much larger, so this may be a read error. The chain employs TRBV9 and TRBJ2-2; 7 bases align to TRBD1. CDR3 length: 16 amino acids. CDR1 and CDR2 from the germline V gene are SGDLS and YYNGEE. The CDR3 DNA follows: TGTGCCAGCAGCGTAGACAGGGGAGTCCGAGCCGGGGAGCTGGTTTTT. This translates into CASSVDRGVRAGELVF.

On this clonotype itself: This may be a read error: a much more frequent sequence differs by one nucleotide. Here the CDR3 reads CASSVRGSTEAFF. The CDR3 DNA reads TGTGCCAGCAGTGTACGGGGTAGTACTGAAGCTTTCTTT. The J gene is TRBJ1-1, the V gene TRBV12-3 or TRBV12-4; D gene ambiguous. Between the trimmed V and J ends, which lost 5 bases and 5 bases, there was a span of 12 bases. CDR3 size: 13 residues.